A selection of T cell receptor beta chains follows, all from one sample in a study of OX40 agonist ivuxolimab in advanced cancers. Assay used: immunoSEQ multiplex PCR; TCRdb lists only in-frame clones, some missing. The table shows some 65,000 clones, with about 85% occurring only once. The source material was CD4+ or CD8+ T cells sorted from blood, sampled in a trial of the OX40 agonist ivuxolimab. The receptors were sampled from an adult with an advanced solid tumor such as melanoma, head and neck, liver or kidney cancer. Each CDR3 is given without its conserved first and last residue. The order of the fields is J gene, V gene, CDR3 protein.

>TRBJ1-4|TRBV4-2
ASSPQGTRNNEKLF
>TRBJ1-2|TRBV6-6
ASSFTETGVYGYT
>TRBJ2-6|TRBV27
ASSLEGGYKTSGANVLT
>TRBJ1-4|TRBV28
ASSLWLLPSPTNEKLF
>TRBJ1-1|TRBV4-2
ASSQDFGSTEAF
>TRBJ1-4|TRBV28
ASSAPGQGGFLF
>TRBJ2-2|TRBV7-2
ASSLGWFRGGELF
>TRBJ1-4|TRBV7-9
ASSPSSGEKLF
>TRBJ1-5|TRBV5-4
ASSAGTGDGQPQH
>TRBJ2-7|TRBV7-2
ASSRKLGGSSYEQY
>TRBJ2-7|TRBV7-2
ASSRSRSALRQY
>TRBJ2-1|TRBV6-1
ASSDPRSGGNEQF
>TRBJ2-6|TRBV19
ASSAGQGAPTGANVLT
>TRBJ1-2|TRBV7-9
ASSYRGRQGYT
>TRBJ2-5|TRBV6-4
ASRMKVAVQETQY
>TRBJ2-7|TRBV30
ASLRGGSYEQY
>TRBJ2-1|TRBV9
ASSVGLAGDNEQF
>TRBJ1-1|TRBV27
ASSLNRMNTEAF
>TRBJ1-6|TRBV5-1
ASSPGGSVVVESLH
>TRBJ2-7|TRBV5-1
ASSPHPGPSYEQY
>TRBJ2-1|TRBV28
ASSPPGGGAYNEQF
>TRBJ1-5|TRBV6-1
ASSVPRDSQPQH
>TRBJ1-2|TRBV28
ASRPSPGQGIYGYT
>TRBJ1-1|TRBV11-1
ASSLNSWNTEAF
>TRBJ2-7|TRBV7-9
ASSPRHSSYEQY
>TRBJ1-6|TRBV18
ASSPTETNNSPLH
>TRBJ2-1|TRBV7-9
ASSRPGTVNNEQF
>TRBJ2-5|TRBV6-6
ASSPQEPGAQY
>TRBJ1-2|TRBV6-6
ATRVLDRGHGYT
>TRBJ2-1|TRBV9
ASSVTSGSSYNEQF
>TRBJ2-5|TRBV10-3
AISESLAGEMETQY
>TRBJ2-7|TRBV18
ASSPGTSDYEQY
>TRBJ1-1|TRBV5-1
ASGDGNTEAF
>TRBJ1-5|TRBV10-2
ASRRGQGNQPQH
>TRBJ2-3|TRBV28
ASSTSGTGATDTQY
>TRBJ1-1|TRBV28
ASSFQPKVNTEAF
>TRBJ2-1|TRBV5-8
ASSGWSGSSYNEQF
>TRBJ1-1|TRBV6-5
ASSTGTGGGAF
>TRBJ1-1|TRBV9
ASSVRGGTEAF
>TRBJ2-2|TRBV6-5
ASKGAGELF
>TRBJ1-5|TRBV27
ASKGQGGDNQPQH
>TRBJ1-2|TRBV28
ASSLGGSYGYT
>TRBJ2-3|TRBV2
ASRRLAGSTDTQY
>TRBJ1-6|TRBV5-4
ASSLTGTSPLH
>TRBJ1-1|TRBV4-3
ASSHTGRLVTEAF
>TRBJ2-5|TRBV28
ASSSLTSVIETQY
>TRBJ1-4|TRBV28
ASSFGGAREKLF